This TCR beta chain was obtained from a study of T cells in Graves' hyperthyroidism and ophthalmopathy. Under 3 months was the duration of disease in ophthalmopathy patients, who also had a Clinical Activity Score of at least 3 and a NOSPECS grade of at least 4. Clinicians diagnosed patients from clinical symptoms, serum thyroxine and TRAb, thyroid ultrasound and orbital computed tomography. The investigators amplified TCR beta CDR3 regions from RNA transcripts. First-round RT-PCR with HTBI primers amplified the TCR CDR3 region. TCRdb ran MiXCR on the multiplex PCR reads and lists one entry per CDR3 protein. The table lists 250,000 or so distinct CDR3 sequences, 15% to 20% of them singletons. This clonotype has ten or more counts. Germline V CDR1 and CDR2: MDHEN, SYDVKM. The CDR3 loop spans 16 amino acids. V was pared by 6 bases and J by 2 bases, with 14 bases between.

What was sequenced was blood. The chain couples TRBV28 to TRBJ2-6; D possibly corresponds to TRBD2 (5 bases). This clonotype was sampled from a woman aged 18-29 years with Graves' ophthalmopathy. The CDR3 bases are TGTGCCAGCAGCTTTGCGAGGGCGACTGGGGCCAACGTCCTGACTTTC. The encoded protein is CASSFARATGANVLTF.